The T cell receptor beta chain described here comes from a study of glioma-infiltrating T cells after dendritic cell vaccination. Notes on this clone: Its antigen is undetermined.

Profiled with immunoSEQ multiplex PCR; TCRdb holds only in-frame clones, not every one. The sample carries about 92,000 clones, under 90% recorded once. PBMC were collected before vaccination, two weeks after the third vaccination, and at progression. CDR1 MDHEN and CDR2 SYDVKM come from the germline V gene. The CDR3 runs 15 residues. V was clipped by 6 bases and J by 3 bases; unmatched bases: 5. General study findings and limits: TCR clonality showed no direct relationship with survival.

This TCR came from a human donor with glioblastoma. This specimen consisted of blood, obtained before dendritic cell vaccination. The rearrangement links TRBV28 to TRBJ1-5; 10 bases align to TRBD1. DNA for the CDR3: TGTGCCAGCAGACTGGGACAGGGGAACAATCAGCCCCAGCATTTT. Translating it yields CASRLGQGNNQPQHF.